This T cell receptor (beta chain) stems from a study of T-cell memory formation after mild COVID-19. Study as a whole: TCR clusters largely stayed donor specific. Broader study findings: Later expanders leaned CD4+, whereas clones that contracted between day 15 and 85 were balanced CD4/CD8. Mostly located in CM and EM were contracting CD4+ clones, with contracting CD8+ clones located in EMRA.

Notes on this clonotype: Antigen: not known.

The CDR3 length is 13 residues. V was pared by 5 bases and J by 1 base, with 9 bases between. TCRdb re-called the 5' RACE reads through MiXCR, storing one row per CDR3 protein. The sample has just under 150,000 distinct CDR3 sequences, 6% to 7% seen once. The sequence came from an adult woman who had mild COVID-19 (a few samples of this study predate the infection). Cell type and time point are not known. The source material was PBMCs or a T cell subset sorted from them (not recorded which). The rearrangement links TRBV12-3 or TRBV12-4 to TRBJ2-7; the D gene is possibly TRBD1 (5 bases). The DNA of the CDR3 is TGTGCCAGCAGTCAGGGTCTGTCCTACGAGCAGTACTTC. Its translation: CASSQGLSYEQYF.